The next 4 T cell receptor beta chains were all read from a single sample in a study of blood T cell repertoires in COVID-19. Libraries were prepared by immunoSEQ multiplex PCR; TCRdb keeps only in-frame clonotypes and omits some of them. Seen here are about 130,000 clones, 60% to 80% observed once, and the top ten hold roughly 9.7%. Sequenced material: peripheral blood. The origin of the receptors is a man in his sixties who had recovered from COVID-19.

This chain links TRBV12-3 or TRBV12-4 with TRBJ1-2, with a tentative D call TRBD1 (5 bases). Trimming took 8 bases from V and 2 from J, leaving 12 bases between them. The CDR3 spans 13 residues. The CDR3 bases are TGTGCCAGCGGGCAGGGAGGGAACTATGGCTACACCTTC. The encoded protein is CASGQGGNYGYTF.

This chain connects TRBV19 to TRBJ2-2; 12 nucleotides agree with TRBD2. Losses at the gene ends were 7 bases for V and 0 bases for J; bases not matched to a gene: 3. The CDR3 is 16 amino acids. The germline gives CDR1 LNHDA, CDR2 SQIVND (reference sequence). CDR3 amino acids: CASTRLAGANTGELFF. The CDR3 bases are TGTGCCAGTACCCGACTAGCGGGGGCGAACACCGGGGAGCTGTTTTTT.

The chain employs TRBV25-1 and TRBJ2-7; TRBD1 is a possible D gene (6 bases). Germline lookup yields CDR1 MGHDK and CDR2 SYGVNS. Trimming stripped 6 bases from V and 3 bases from J, with 9 bases between. The CDR3 loop spans 12 amino acids. CDR3 loop: CASSVTGYEQYF. CDR3 bases: TGTGCCAGCAGCGTGACAGGCTACGAGCAGTACTTC.

The chain couples TRBV3-1 (or the pseudogene TRBV3-2) to TRBJ1-1; no firm D call. The CDR3 length is 14 residues. The V gene's germline CDR1 is LGHDT and CDR2 YNNKEL (reference sequence). The V end was cut by 2 bases, the J end by 0 bases, with 7 bases between. The CDR3 nucleotides are TGTGCCAGCAGCCAATTGCAGATGAACACTGAAGCTTTCTTT. It is translated as CASSQLQMNTEAFF.